This T cell receptor beta chain was obtained from a study of CD8 T cells in ankylosing spondylitis (dated by TCRdb to 2015 to 2018). With respect to the entire study: The study profiled T cell receptor beta repertoires in healthy donors and ankylosing spondylitis patients to find disease-linked TCR variants. The full study cohort comprised about 25 ankylosing spondylitis patients and roughly 110 healthy donors. Peripheral blood samples were taken, and synovial fluid was additionally collected from ankylosing spondylitis patients.

Clipping removes 4 bases from V and 2 bases from J, with 6 as the unmatched junction base count. The CDR3 starts with the cysteine, ends with the phenylalanine, and has 15 residues. The sequence is cut down to CDR3 DNA, 45 bases in frame from base 1. Reading the germline V gene gives CDR1 MGHRA and CDR2 YSYEKL. TCRdb names Illumina HiSeq 2500 as the instrument used. TCR beta libraries were prepared by quantitative 5'-RACE with molecular barcodes. For the original study's pipeline: A new computational method, built on a probabilistic model of VDJ rearrangement, was used to identify disease-linked TCR variants. TCRdb reran the public reads through fastp at Q25 and MiXCR, keeping productive beta chains. Each CDR3 protein gets just one entry, which takes the most common genes and DNA from the rows behind it. These V and J calls originate from TCRdb's pipeline instead of the authors' own analysis. This sample comprises under 250,000 distinct CDR3 sequences, roughly a tenth of them detected only once. Of the sample, roughly 2.5% is held by the ten largest clones.

As concerns this clonotype: Its antigen is unknown. Base qualities were left out, and no much larger clone turns up one base away.

Study-wide findings and limitations: The disease-linked clones showed a CD8+ phenotype and occurred at relatively low frequencies in peripheral blood. Blood from ankylosing spondylitis patients appeared to be characterized by a TCR beta motif composed of eight highly homologous amino acid variants. The disease-linked clones were reported to be significantly enriched in matched synovial fluid samples from ankylosing spondylitis patients. Some TCR beta motif variants had previously been reported in synovial fluid and blood of reactive arthritis patients, which suggested common disease-initiation mechanisms.

The chain uses TRBV4-1 and TRBJ2-7; 9 middle bases align to TRBD2. The source material was blood, either unsorted or a sorted T cell fraction (not recorded which). This clonotype originated in a male donor with ankylosing spondylitis or in good health (not recorded which). The sequenced DNA: TGCGCCAGCAGCCCCGGACTAGCGACAGCCTACGAGCAGTACTTC. Its protein product is CASSPGLATAYEQYF.